The sequence of this TCR beta chain was determined in a study of OX40 agonist ivuxolimab in advanced cancers. V was clipped by 0 bases and J by 1 base, with 16 bases between them. This CDR3 is built from 17 residues. The germline CDR1 and CDR2 sequences are SGDLS and YYNGEE. TCRdb keeps only in-frame clones here, not all; method: immunoSEQ multiplex PCR. The sample holds tens of thousands of clones, around 90% seen once. Source: CD4+ or CD8+ T cells sorted from blood, taken in a trial of the OX40 agonist ivuxolimab. The chain has TRBV9 and TRBJ1-2; TRBD1 might be the D (5 bases). This TCR derives from an adult with an advanced solid tumor such as melanoma, head and neck, liver or kidney cancer. The CDR3 nucleotides read TGTGCCAGCAGCGTAGCATCGGGGCAGAAGTTTAACTATGGCTACACCTTC. Protein sequence: CASSVASGQKFNYGYTF.